These 29 T cell receptor beta chains came from one sample sequenced in a study of blood T cell repertoires in COVID-19. Clones were sequenced by immunoSEQ multiplex PCR, and TCRdb holds only the in-frame ones, with some missing. The data hold 300,000 to 350,000 clones, with around 90% observed a single time. Material: peripheral blood. The receptors stem from a man younger than 45 with COVID-19, enrolled during active disease.

The rearrangement links TRBV4-3 to TRBJ2-1; TRBD2 aligns across 10 bases. This CDR3 region has 16 residues. CDR1 LGHNA and CDR2 YSLEER come from the germline V gene. V was clipped by 0 bases and J by 8 bases; unmatched bases: 7. This CDR3 reads CASSQEASGSSYEQFF. CDR3 nucleotide sequence: TGCGCCAGCAGCCAAGAGGCTAGCGGGAGCTCGTATGAGCAGTTCTTC.

V gene TRBV19 combines with J gene TRBJ2-1; 12 bases line up with TRBD2. Losses at the gene ends were 5 bases for V and 1 base for J; bases not matched to a gene: 15. The CDR3 consists of 20 residues. Germline values: CDR1 LNHDA, CDR2 SQIVND (reference sequence). The CDR3: CASSQHLLAGGPQSYNEQFF. The CDR3, as DNA: TGTGCCAGTAGTCAACACCTTCTAGCGGGAGGGCCCCAATCCTACAATGAGCAGTTCTTC.

The rearrangement links TRBV7-8 to TRBJ1-3; D unclear. The V end was cut by 5 bases, the J end by 0 bases, with 14 bases between. Germline-derived CDR1 and CDR2 are SGHVS and FQNEAQ. The CDR3 is made up of 16 amino acids. CDR3: CASSPRSLSSGNTIYF. Here the CDR3 DNA reads TGTGCCAGCAGCCCGCGGAGTCTCAGCTCTGGAAACACCATATATTTT.

This chain uses TRBV9 with TRBJ2-3, with D tentatively TRBD1 (6 bases). Deletions cut 1 base from V and 6 bases from J, with 9 bases between. Germline V gives CDR1 SGDLS, CDR2 YYNGEE. This CDR3 has 13 amino acids. This chain's CDR3 is CASSVTGSDTQYF. The CDR3 bases are TGTGCCAGCAGCGTAACAGGGTCGGATACGCAGTATTTT.

The gene calls are TRBV2 and TRBJ1-1; D uncertain. The CDR3 has 12 amino acids. Germline CDR1 SNHLY, CDR2 FYNNEI. V gave up 8 bases and J gave up 11 bases, with 18 bases separating them. The CDR3 spells CASGGGRAPAFF. For the CDR3, the DNA is TGTGCCAGCGGAGGAGGTAGGGCTCCTGCTTTCTTT.

The count of this clone is one. CDR3 protein: CASSLWGRQGGNSPLHF. The CDR3 DNA sequence: TGTGCCAGCAGCTTGTGGGGCCGGCAGGGAGGTAATTCACCCCTCCACTTT. The chain is built from TRBV5-5 and TRBJ1-6, with D possibly matching TRBD1 (5 bases). Germline-derived CDR1 and CDR2 are SGHKS and YYEKEE (reference sequence). V lost 1 base and J lost 6, with 17 bases in between. This CDR3 comprises 17 residues.

This clone was detected only once. The chain employs TRBV19 and TRBJ2-1, with 12 bases aligning to TRBD1. Germline lookup yields CDR1 LNHDA and CDR2 SQIVND (reference sequence). The CDR3 length is 15 residues. J gave up 9 bases and V 3 bases, and 6 bases lay outside the gene matches. The chain's CDR3 is CASSMLGQGAIEQFF. DNA for the CDR3: TGTGCCAGTAGTATGTTGGGACAGGGGGCGATTGAGCAGTTCTTC.

CDR3 sequence: CASSVLTSTDTQYF. The DNA of the CDR3 is TGCGCCAGCAGTGTACTAACAAGCACAGATACGCAGTATTTT. The chain joins TRBV10-2 to TRBJ2-3; unclear D gene. CDR1 WSHSY and CDR2 SAAADI come from the germline V gene. Trimming cost V 4 bases and J 0 bases, with 8 bases left between them. The CDR3 spans 14 residues.

The V call is TRBV6-5, the J call TRBJ1-2; 9 positions agree with TRBD1. The CDR3 totals 15 residues. Per germline, CDR1 MNHEY and CDR2 SVGAGI. After removal of 0 bases from V and 8 bases from J, the junction contained 7 bases not matched to a gene. For the CDR3, the DNA is TGTGCCAGCAGTTACTCGGGACAGGGAGTATACGGCTACACCTTC. Its translation: CASSYSGQGVYGYTF.

The chain has TRBV5-1 and TRBJ2-1, with 7 nucleotides matching TRBD1. CDR1 and CDR2 (germline): SGHRS, YFSETQ. The length of the CDR3 is 18 residues. V dropped 2 bases and J dropped 0; count of bases not matched to a gene: 11. This CDR3 reads CASSFSSGQRSSYNEQFF. The DNA for the CDR3 is TGCGCCAGCAGCTTCAGCTCGGGACAGAGGAGCTCCTACAATGAGCAGTTCTTC.

V gene TRBV19 combines with J gene TRBJ1-4; maybe TRBD1 (6 bases). The CDR3 has 15 amino acids. Between the trimmed V and J ends, which lost 5 bases and 8 bases, there was a span of 18 bases. Germline V gene lookup returns CDR1 LNHDA and CDR2 SQIVND (reference sequence). CDR3 protein: CASSSTGFVGEKLFF. CDR3 in DNA: TGTGCCAGTAGTTCTACAGGGTTTGTCGGGGAAAAACTGTTTTTT.

Comment on this clone: This CDR3 is also generated by other DNA sequences in the sample. The chain carries TRBV3-1 (or the pseudogene TRBV3-2) and TRBJ1-1, with D hard to call. Germline assignment: CDR1 LGHDT and CDR2 YNNKEL (reference sequence). With 1 base removed from V and 0 bases from J, the gap between germline ends came to 6 bases. This CDR3 is 14 amino acids long. CDR3 nucleotides: TGTGCCAGCAGCCAAGGCGGGGTGAACACTGAAGCTTTCTTT. The encoded protein is CASSQGGVNTEAFF.

This chain links TRBV7-8 with TRBJ2-1; 7 bases map to TRBD2. Per the germline V gene, CDR1 is SGHVS and CDR2 is FQNEAQ. The CDR3 sequence is 17 residues long. The V segment lost 1 base and the J segment 11 bases; nucleotides outside the gene matches: 17. In DNA form, the CDR3 reads TGTGCCAGCAGCTTAGTGTCCAGGACTAGTGTAAACAGTCAGCAGTTCTTC. It encodes CASSLVSRTSVNSQQFF.

The gene calls are TRBV3-1 (or the pseudogene TRBV3-2) and TRBJ2-3, with TRBD2 matching over 11 bases. CDR3 length: 17 residues. Losses at the gene ends were 3 bases for V and 2 bases for J; bases not matched to a gene: 7. Germline CDR1 reads LGHDT; CDR2 reads YNNKEL (reference sequence). As DNA, the CDR3 is TGTGCCAGCAGCCAGGATGGGACTAGCGGATACACAGATACGCAGTATTTT. Amino acids: CASSQDGTSGYTDTQYF.

This chain joins TRBV30 and TRBJ2-4, with 7 positions matching TRBD1. Trimming at V came to 0 bases and at J to 0 bases, leaving 14 bases not matched to a gene. The CDR3 is made up of 19 amino acids. Germline V gene lookup returns CDR1 GTSNPN and CDR2 SVGIG (reference sequence). The CDR3 nucleotides are TGTGCCTGGAGTGTAACGGGACAGCTTTCAAGCCTAGCCAAAAACATTCAGTACTTC. It codes for CAWSVTGQLSSLAKNIQYF.

V and J are TRBV19 and TRBJ2-1; 10 bases line up with TRBD2. The V gene end was trimmed by 11 bases and the J gene end by 7 bases; junction bases not matched to a gene: 17. This CDR3 is built from 16 residues. Germline CDR1 LNHDA, CDR2 SQIVND (reference sequence). CDR3 nucleotides: TGTGCCTCCACCATTACGGGGGCTAGCGGGGGAAATGAGCAGTTCTTC. Protein: CASTITGASGGNEQFF.

This rearrangement joins TRBV3-1 (or the pseudogene TRBV3-2) to TRBJ1-3; tentative D call: TRBD1 (5 bases). Trimming shortened V by 5 bases and J by 0 bases, and 14 bases separated the two germline ends. The germline V gene encodes CDR1 LGHDT and CDR2 YNNKEL (reference sequence). The CDR3 has 16 residues. The CDR3 DNA sequence: TGTGCCAGCAGCGAAGTGACAGCTAGCTCTGGAAACACCATATATTTT. Amino acid sequence: CASSEVTASSGNTIYF.

The chain is built from TRBV7-9 and TRBJ1-2, with 7 positions matching TRBD1. J was trimmed by 7 bases and V by 1 base; bases with no gene match: 0. CDR3 length: 12 residues. CDR1 and CDR2 from the germline V gene are SEHNR and FQNEAQ (reference sequence). Written as DNA, the CDR3 is TGTGCCAGCAGCTTAGAGGGGGCTGGCTACACCTTC. Residues: CASSLEGAGYTF.

The DNA of the CDR3 is TGTGCCAGCAGCTTTTGGACAGGGACTGAAGCTTTCTTT. It yields the protein CASSFWTGTEAFF. V and J are TRBV5-5 and TRBJ1-1; 8 bases agree with TRBD1. This CDR3 contains 13 residues. Trimming cost V 2 bases and J 5 bases; bases outside gene matches: 2. Germline CDR1 SGHKS, CDR2 YYEKEE (reference sequence). Full variable domain (rest looked up from reference TRBV5-5 and TRBJ1-1): DAGVTQSPTHLIKTRGQQVTLRCSPISGHKSVSWYQQVLGQGPQFIFQYYEKEERGRGNFPDRFSARQFPNYSSELNVNALLLGDSALYLCASSFWTGTEAFFGQGTRLTVV.

The chain recombines TRBV2 with TRBJ2-3; the match to TRBD2 covers 12 bases. Germline lookup yields CDR1 SNHLY and CDR2 FYNNEI. This CDR3 comprises 17 residues. The junction had 7 bases not matched to a gene; V was cut back by 3 bases and J by 3 bases. CDR3 residues: CASSDLAGGSDTDTQYF. CDR3 DNA sequence: TGTGCCAGCAGTGACCTAGCGGGGGGGAGCGATACAGATACGCAGTATTTT.

This chain links TRBV11-2 with TRBJ1-1, with D hard to call. CDR1 and CDR2 (germline): SGHAT, FQNNGV. Trimming removed 3 bases from V and 1 base from J, with 6 bases in between. CDR3 length: 13 amino acids. The CDR3 sequence: CASSFTENTEAFF. CDR3 in DNA: TGTGCCAGCAGCTTTACAGAGAACACTGAAGCTTTCTTT.

The genes are TRBV7-2 and TRBJ1-6, with 10 bases lining up with TRBD1. The CDR3 has 16 amino acids. With 5 bases clipped from V and 7 bases from J, the junction kept 8 bases outside the gene matches. The V gene's germline CDR1 is SGHTA and CDR2 FQGNSA. The DNA of the CDR3 is TGTGCCAGCAGCCTAGGACCGGGACAGGGGAATTCACCCCTCCACTTT. Translating gives CASSLGPGQGNSPLHF.

The chain is built from TRBV28 and TRBJ2-7; D gene ambiguous. Germline V gene data show CDR1 as MDHEN and CDR2 as SYDVKM. The ends were cut back, 8 bases at V and 5 bases at J, with 22 bases in the middle. The CDR3 covers 15 residues. The DNA for the CDR3 is TGTGCCAGCTACCCTACCACCCAAGGAGAGAACGAGCAGTACTTC. Translating gives CASYPTTQGENEQYF.

This clone showed up just once. J is TRBJ2-2 and V is TRBV19; 16 nucleotides line up with TRBD2. V lost 5 bases and J lost 3; bases outside the gene matches: 9. The CDR3 loop spans 19 amino acids. Germline CDR1 is LNHDA and CDR2 is SQIVND (reference sequence). Written as DNA, the CDR3 is TGTGCCAGTAGTCCCGGGACTAGCGGGGGGGCGGAGCACACCGGGGAGCTGTTTTTT. Encoded protein: CASSPGTSGGAEHTGELFF. The variable domain in full, completed from reference TRBV19 and TRBJ2-2, reads DGGITQSPKYLFRKEGQNVTLSCEQNLNHDAMYWYRQDPGQGLRLIYYSQIVNDFQKGDIAEGYSVSREKKESFPLTVTSAQKNPTAFYLCASSPGTSGGAEHTGELFFGEGSRLTVL.

The rearrangement uses TRBV11-2 and TRBJ2-1; D may be TRBD2 (6 bases). This CDR3 is built from 13 residues. The germline V gene encodes CDR1 SGHAT and CDR2 FQNNGV. V was pared by 5 bases and J by 6 bases, with 11 bases between. The CDR3 sequence: CASSAGLPNEQFF. CDR3 in DNA: TGTGCCAGCAGCGCGGGACTTCCCAATGAGCAGTTCTTC.

This sequence joins TRBV15 and TRBJ1-5, with 10 bases identical to TRBD1. This CDR3 has 15 amino acids. Germline lookup yields CDR1 LNHNV and CDR2 YYDKDF (reference sequence). The V segment lost 5 bases and the J segment 7 bases; nucleotides outside the gene matches: 8. This CDR3 is CATSPGQGQGQPQHF. The CDR3 region has the DNA TGTGCCACCAGCCCGGGACAGGGGCAGGGCCAGCCCCAGCATTTT.

The V call is TRBV7-2, the J call TRBJ1-2, with 8 bases identical to TRBD1. The germline gives CDR1 SGHTA, CDR2 FQGNSA. The CDR3 has 16 amino acids. V dropped 1 base and J dropped 2; count of bases not matched to a gene: 6. CDR3 residues: CASSLEGTGVNYGYTF. CDR3 nucleotide sequence: TGTGCCAGCAGCTTAGAGGGGACAGGTGTCAACTATGGCTACACCTTC.

V usage is TRBV15 and J usage is TRBJ1-1; tentatively, D is TRBD1 (6 bases). Looked up from germline, CDR1 is LNHNV and CDR2 is YYDKDF (reference sequence). The CDR3 runs to 17 residues. The V gene lost 0 bases and the J gene lost 4 bases, with 18 bases spanning the gap. The CDR3 nucleotides are TGTGCCACCAGCAGAGAAGTGCCGGGGACATGGGTCACTGAAGCTTTCTTT. It codes for CATSREVPGTWVTEAFF.

The chain employs TRBV6-2 or TRBV6-3 and TRBJ2-7; TRBD2 is a possible D gene (6 bases). Germline V CDR1 and CDR2: MNHEY, SVGEGT. V gave up 2 bases and J gave up 4 bases, with 15 bases separating them. The CDR3 length is 15 residues. The DNA for the CDR3 is TGTGCCAGCAGTTACGAGGGTAGCGGCTCTTACGAGCAGTACTTC. Its translation: CASSYEGSGSYEQYF.